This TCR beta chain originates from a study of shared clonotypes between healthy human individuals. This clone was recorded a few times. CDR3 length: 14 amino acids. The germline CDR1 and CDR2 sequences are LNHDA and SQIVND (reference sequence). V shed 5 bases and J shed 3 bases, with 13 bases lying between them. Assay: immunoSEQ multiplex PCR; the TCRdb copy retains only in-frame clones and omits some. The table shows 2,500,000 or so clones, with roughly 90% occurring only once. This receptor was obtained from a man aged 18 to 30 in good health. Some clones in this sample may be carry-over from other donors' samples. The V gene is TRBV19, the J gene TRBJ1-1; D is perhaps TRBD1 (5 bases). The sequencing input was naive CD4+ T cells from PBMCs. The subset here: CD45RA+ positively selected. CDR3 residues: CASSQPGGDTEAFF. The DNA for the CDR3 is TGTGCCAGTAGTCAACCGGGGGGTGACACTGAAGCTTTCTTT.